The table lists the clone carrying this T cell receptor (beta chain) with a few counts. Its antigen remains unknown. The data were taken from a study of T-cell memory formation after mild COVID-19. At the level of the study: In these data, TCR clusters were largely donor specific.

Via MiXCR, TCRdb re-called the 5' RACE reads, giving one row per CDR3 protein. The sample comprises roughly 510,000 distinct CDR3 sequences, 15% to 20% of which are singletons, and about 8.1% rests with the top ten. Study conclusions and caveats: Memory sampled before infection contained some responding clones, suggesting cross-reactive memory joined. CD4+ contracting clones were found mainly in CM and EM, and CD8+ ones in EMRA.

The germline CDR1 and CDR2 sequences are LNHNV and YYDKDF (reference sequence). The germline V and J ends were trimmed by 5 bases and 2 bases, with 19 bases remaining between them. The CDR3 totals 16 residues. The sequence came from an adult woman who had mild COVID-19 (a few samples of this study predate the infection). Cell type and time point are not known. This chain uses TRBV15 with TRBJ2-7; maybe TRBD2 (5 bases). The specimen was PBMCs or a T cell subset sorted from them (not recorded which). The CDR3 DNA sequence: TGTGCCACCAGCCCCTCGGGGTCTGCCGGACCCTACGAGCAGTACTTC. It translates to CATSPSGSAGPYEQYF.